This T cell receptor beta chain was recovered during a study of regulatory T cells in long-lasting Graves disease. Study summary: It was over 5 years of antithyroid drugs, with positive TSH receptor antibodies, that meant persistent Graves' disease.

Findings of the study overall: Gene preferences differed: TRBV28, TRBJ1-2, TRBJ2-5 in persistent cases.

iRepertoire HTBI primers and Arm-PCR of CDR3 regions built TCR beta libraries. TCRdb itself ran the multiplex PCR reads through MiXCR, one entry per CDR3 protein. The table lists 700,000 or so distinct CDR3 sequences, approximately 29% of them singletons. This sample's time point: persistent/refractory GD, antithyroid drugs over 5 years with positive TRAb. Scientists built the TCR library using RNA that was extracted from PBMCs. Clinicians diagnosed Graves' disease using American Thyroid Association guidelines. With 1 base removed from V and 7 bases from J, the gap between germline ends came to 14 bases. Germline CDR1 and CDR2: MDHEN and SYDVKM. The CDR3 is 14 residues long. This clonotype came up many times. Antigen: not known.

The sequencing used peripheral blood mononuclear cells (PBMCs), collected when the disease was refractory, from a patient treated with antithyroid drugs. The chain is built from TRBV28 and TRBJ2-7; no definite D call. The receptor was isolated from a female donor with Graves disease. This chain's CDR3 is CASSLSGYPGEQYF. The CDR3 DNA follows: TGTGCCAGCAGTTTATCGGGTTACCCCGGGGAGCAGTACTTC.